Listed below are T cell receptor beta chains from one sample, sequenced in a study of T cell responses to AZD1222 COVID-19 vaccine. Generated by immunoSEQ multiplex PCR, the TCRdb table keeps only in-frame clones and is missing some. Of approximately 150,000 clones listed, roughly 92% were seen once; the top ten hold about 2.5%. Sequenced here: peripheral blood, sampled on day 0 of AZD1222 vaccination. These TCRs come from an adult in good health. Both conserved end residues are part of each CDR3. The order of the fields is J gene, clone size, V gene, D gene, CDR3 protein, CDR3 DNA. D genes are given only for firm matches. A clone size is listed for some rows: how often the clone was seen (once, few, many), or a class if it is expanded.

>TRBJ2-1|-|TRBV9|TRBD1
CASSVVRDRGSYNEQFF
TGTGCCAGCAGCGTAGTGAGGGACAGGGGCTCCTACAATGAGCAGTTCTTC
>TRBJ1-5|-|TRBV19|TRBD1
CASSPGGQVDGQPQHF
TGTGCCAGTAGTCCAGGTGGACAGGTGGATGGTCAGCCCCAGCATTTT
>TRBJ2-1|once|TRBV3-1/TRBV3-2|-
CASSPRGAYNEQFF
TGTGCCAGCAGCCCCCGCGGGGCATACAATGAGCAGTTCTTC
>TRBJ2-3|-|TRBV7-3|-
CASSPAEGADTQYF
TGTGCCAGCAGCCCGGCCGAGGGGGCAGATACGCAGTATTTT
>TRBJ1-4|-|TRBV7-3|TRBD1
CASSRQGAANEKLFF
TGTGCCAGCAGCAGACAGGGGGCAGCGAATGAAAAACTGTTTTTT
>TRBJ2-6|-|TRBV5-6|-
CASHSSSGANVLTF
TGTGCCAGCCACTCCTCCTCTGGGGCCAACGTCCTGACTTTC
>TRBJ1-5|once|TRBV5-1|TRBD1
CASSSGTGLGSEPQHF
TGCGCCAGCAGCTCCGGGACAGGGCTAGGTTCGGAGCCCCAGCATTTT
>TRBJ1-1|-|TRBV7-2|-
CASSLAAATVNTEAFF
TGTGCCAGCAGCTTAGCAGCCGCGACGGTGAACACTGAAGCTTTCTTT
>TRBJ1-4|-|TRBV6-1|TRBD1
CASSEGPGQGEKLFF
TGTGCCAGCAGTGAAGGGCCGGGACAGGGTGAAAAACTGTTTTTT
>TRBJ2-2|-|TRBV7-2|-
CASSVRPRQGELFF
TGTGCCAGCAGCGTACGGCCCCGACAAGGGGAGCTGTTTTTT